The 19 T cell receptor beta chains below were found in one sample sequenced in a study of cytomegalovirus exposure and HLA in healthy donors. PCR was performed using 60 Vbeta and 13 Jbeta primers. Profiling relied on immunoSEQ multiplex PCR, and the TCRdb table lists in-frame clones only, not all of them. The sample includes 95,000 to 150,000 clones, more than 80% of them seen just once. Material: PBMCs. The receptors were sampled from a man in his forties in good health and CMV-seronegative.

V usage is TRBV9 and J usage is TRBJ1-5; D is perhaps TRBD1 (5 bases). V lost 0 bases to trimming and J lost 3 bases, with 13 bases between them. This CDR3 is built from 16 residues. In germline, CDR1 is SGDLS, CDR2 YYNGEE. CDR3 sequence (DNA): TGTGCCAGCAGCGTAGGCCAGGGAACCGACAATCAGCCCCAGCATTTT. This encodes CASSVGQGTDNQPQHF.

The rearrangement links TRBV19 to TRBJ1-1, with D possibly matching TRBD1 (6 bases). Trimming removed 0 bases at V and 4 bases at J, with 24 bases between. The CDR3 extends over 19 amino acids. The V gene's germline CDR1 is LNHDA and CDR2 SQIVND (reference sequence). This chain's CDR3 is CASSIEYRGGPSVATEAFF. CDR3 nucleotide sequence: TGTGCCAGTAGTATAGAATATCGGGGGGGGCCCTCGGTCGCCACTGAAGCTTTCTTT. The full variable domain, rest sourced from reference TRBV19 and TRBJ1-1, is DGGITQSPKYLFRKEGQNVTLSCEQNLNHDAMYWYRQDPGQGLRLIYYSQIVNDFQKGDIAEGYSVSREKKESFPLTVTSAQKNPTAFYLCASSIEYRGGPSVATEAFFGQGTRLTVV.

In its sample, this clone was seen once. The chain is built from TRBV19 and TRBJ1-4, with D maybe TRBD1 (5 bases). Germline V gives CDR1 LNHDA, CDR2 SQIVND (reference sequence). V shed 6 bases and J shed 6 bases, with 17 bases lying between them. The CDR3 runs to 15 residues. CDR3: CASSLLRGPHEKLFF. The CDR3 DNA reads TGTGCCAGTAGCCTTCTTAGGGGTCCGCATGAAAAACTGTTTTTT.

The chain couples TRBV28 to TRBJ1-2, with TRBD1 matching 8 bases. The V gene's germline CDR1 is MDHEN and CDR2 SYDVKM. V shed 3 bases, J shed 7 bases, and the junction held 13 bases outside the gene matches. This CDR3 is 16 amino acids long. The CDR3 reads CASSLSGQGAWSGYTF. In DNA, the CDR3 is TGTGCCAGCAGTTTGAGTGGCCAGGGGGCCTGGTCTGGCTACACCTTC.

The chain recombines TRBV6-4 with TRBJ2-1; TRBD2 agrees at 8 bases. Germline CDR1 is MRHNA and CDR2 is SNTAGT. This CDR3 comprises 17 residues. Germline trimming cut 0 bases from V and 4 bases from J; bases unmatched to any gene: 8. DNA for the CDR3: TGTGCCAGCAGTGACTCGTCGGGAGGGACCCTATACAATGAGCAGTTCTTC. This gives the protein CASSDSSGGTLYNEQFF.

This clone occurred a few times. CDR3 sequence (DNA): TGTGCCTGGATACGGACTAGCGGCACAGATACGCAGTATTTT. This sequence encodes CAWIRTSGTDTQYF. The chain links TRBV30 to TRBJ2-3; 9 bases fit TRBD2. Germline loops: CDR1 GTSNPN, CDR2 SVGIG (reference sequence). J gave up 1 base and V 4 bases, and 3 bases lay outside the gene matches. The CDR3 length is 14 residues.

The V and J genes are TRBV19 and TRBJ2-7; TRBD2 agrees at 12 bases. The ends lost 4 bases at V and 6 bases at J; junction bases unmatched: 7. Germline CDR1 and CDR2: LNHDA and SQIVND (reference sequence). The CDR3 is 15 residues long. The CDR3 here is CASSTLAGGPVEQYF. CDR3 DNA: TGTGCCAGTAGTACCCTAGCGGGAGGGCCGGTCGAGCAGTACTTC.

The chain joins TRBV5-4 to TRBJ2-7; D is possibly TRBD2 (5 bases). The CDR3 extends over 14 amino acids. Germline CDR1 and CDR2: SGHNT and YYREEE (reference sequence). V was shortened by 1 base and J by 5 bases, with 13 bases between the two germline ends. For the CDR3, the DNA is TGTGCCAGCAGCTTGTATAGCGTTCAGAACGAGCAGTACTTC. It specifies CASSLYSVQNEQYF.

The CDR3 is CASRPDRGNEQFF. The CDR3 nucleotides are TGTGCCAGCAGACCCGACAGGGGCAATGAGCAGTTCTTC. The chain carries TRBV6-5 and TRBJ2-1; 8 bases match TRBD1. Germline CDR1 MNHEY, CDR2 SVGAGI. This CDR3 spans 13 amino acids. V shed 6 bases and J 6 bases; nucleotides not matched to a gene: 4.

This chain joins TRBV6-6 and TRBJ2-7, with a tentative D call TRBD2 (6 bases). The CDR3 spans 13 residues. Per germline, CDR1 MNHNY and CDR2 SVGAGI (reference sequence). V lost 8 bases to trimming and J lost 5 bases, with 16 bases between them. The CDR3 sequence is CASGREVAHEQYF. The CDR3 DNA is TGTGCCAGCGGGCGGGAAGTTGCTCACGAGCAGTACTTC.

The chain couples TRBV20-1 to TRBJ2-5; no definite D call. TRBJ2-7 matches the DNA end more closely, so the J call is doubtful. This CDR3 is 11 amino acids long. Germline V gene data show CDR1 as DFQATT and CDR2 as SNEGSKA (reference sequence). The CDR3 loop reads CSATNPYEQYF. CDR3 nucleotides: TGCAGTGCTACCAATCCCTACGAGCAGTACTTC.

The chain employs TRBV9 and TRBJ2-2, with 8 positions matching TRBD1. The CDR3 is 14 amino acids. The V and J ends lost 4 bases and 6 bases, in that order; junction bases with no gene match: 5. CDR1 is SGDLS and CDR2 is YYNGEE in the germline V gene. Here the CDR3 DNA reads TGTGCCAGCAGCATCCGGACAGGGCCCGGGGAGCTGTTTTTT. Translation: CASSIRTGPGELFF. The whole variable domain, remainder taken from reference TRBV9 and TRBJ2-2, is DSGVTQTPKHLITATGQRVTLRCSPRSGDLSVYWYQQSLDQGLQFLIQYYNGEERAKGNILERFSAQQFPDLHSELNLSSLELGDSALYFCASSIRTGPGELFFGEGSRLTVL.

V usage is TRBV7-9 and J usage is TRBJ2-5, with 7 bases lining up with TRBD1. The CDR3 consists of 15 residues. Trimming at V came to 4 bases and at J to 4 bases, leaving 9 bases not matched to a gene. CDR1 and CDR2 from the germline V gene are SEHNR and FQNEAQ (reference sequence). The CDR3 is CASSYTGDFGETQYF. For the CDR3, the DNA is TGTGCCAGCAGCTATACAGGGGATTTTGGAGAGACCCAGTACTTC.

The rearrangement links TRBV30 to TRBJ1-3, with 9 positions matching TRBD1. Germline CDR1 is GTSNPN and CDR2 is SVGIG (reference sequence). The ends lost 5 bases at V and 2 bases at J; junction bases unmatched: 4. There are 14 residues in the CDR3. Here the CDR3 reads CAWSRQGAGNTIYF. The CDR3 nucleotides are TGTGCCTGGTCCCGACAGGGGGCTGGAAACACCATATATTTT.

The rearrangement joins TRBV19 to TRBJ2-7, with D tentatively TRBD2 (6 bases). V lost 6 bases to trimming and J lost 0 bases, with 18 bases between them. The CDR3 consists of 16 residues. Germline V lookup: CDR1 LNHDA, CDR2 SQIVND (reference sequence). The CDR3 coding sequence is TGTGCCAGTAGCAACAGAGACCCGGGACTCTCCTACGAGCAGTACTTC. This encodes CASSNRDPGLSYEQYF.

The chain links TRBV7-9 to TRBJ1-2; possible D gene TRBD1, 5 bases. V was cut by 5 bases and J by 5 bases, with 12 bases left in between. Germline CDR1 SEHNR, CDR2 FQNEAQ (reference sequence). The CDR3 spans 13 residues. For the CDR3, the DNA is TGTGCCAGCAGCCAGACAGCCTCATATGGCTACACCTTC. It encodes CASSQTASYGYTF.

This clone was counted only a few times. The chain combines TRBV30 with TRBJ2-5; TRBD1 is a possible D gene (5 bases). The CDR3 consists of 13 residues. V lost 3 bases and J 1 base, leaving 9 bases between the germline ends. Germline V CDR1 and CDR2: GTSNPN, SVGIG (reference sequence). In DNA, the CDR3 is TGTGCCTGGAGCCTAGGGGCCCAAGAGACCCAGTACTTC. It codes for CAWSLGAQETQYF.

The CDR3 coding sequence is TGTGCCTGGAGCATGGGGACAGGGGGATCGTACTATGGCTACACCTTC. Protein product: CAWSMGTGGSYYGYTF. This chain connects TRBV30 to TRBJ1-2; 11 bases are shared with TRBD1. The CDR3 length is 16 residues. The V gene end was trimmed by 3 bases and the J gene end by 3 bases; junction bases not matched to a gene: 9. Germline CDR1 and CDR2: GTSNPN and SVGIG (reference sequence).

A word on this clone: The junction and the germline gene differ at one end; a read error may be behind it. This rearrangement joins TRBV4-2 to TRBJ2-7, with D uncertain. The CDR3 consists of 16 residues. CDR1 is LGHNA and CDR2 is YNFKEQ in the germline V gene. CDR3 in amino acids: CASSQELAVSSCEQYF. The CDR3 coding sequence is TGTGCCAGCAGCCAGGAGTTAGCCGTAAGCTCCTGCGAGCAGTACTTC.